Each of the 3 T cell receptor beta chains below was sequenced from the same sample in a study of OX40 agonist ivuxolimab in advanced cancers. The table came from immunoSEQ multiplex PCR; TCRdb's copy has only in-frame clones and leaves some out. Of some 98,000 clones in the sample, 75% to 95% are singletons; the top ten hold 0.3% to 0.4%. Sequences were derived from CD4+ or CD8+ T cells sorted from blood, sampled in a trial of the OX40 agonist ivuxolimab. The receptors shown here come from an adult with an advanced solid tumor such as melanoma, head and neck, liver or kidney cancer.

The V call is TRBV2, the J call TRBJ2-5; perhaps TRBD1 as D (5 bases). CDR3 length equals 15 residues. CDR1 and CDR2 (germline): SNHLY, FYNNEI. Trimming pared 8 bases from V and 5 bases from J, leaving 21 bases between. This CDR3 is CASAPEAGFGETQYF. The CDR3 DNA follows: TGTGCCAGCGCCCCCGAGGCAGGGTTCGGGGAGACCCAGTACTTC. Full variable domain (rest looked up from reference TRBV2 and TRBJ2-5): EPEVTQTPSHQVTQMGQEVILRCVPISNHLYFYWYRQILGQKVEFLVSFYNNEISEKSEIFDDQFSVERPDGSNFTLKIRSTKLEDSAMYFCASAPEAGFGETQYFGPGTRLLVL.

The rearrangement links TRBV18 to TRBJ2-1, with a tentative D call TRBD2 (5 bases). Trimming took off 8 bases at V and 6 bases at J, with 17 bases between the two ends. The CDR3 consists of 14 residues. Germline CDR1 is KGHSH and CDR2 is LQKENI. The CDR3 here is CASTPQNGGNEQFF. The DNA of the CDR3 is TGTGCCAGCACCCCACAGAACGGAGGCAATGAGCAGTTCTTC. Full variable domain (rest looked up from reference TRBV18 and TRBJ2-1): NAGVMQNPRHLVRRRGQEARLRCSPMKGHSHVYWYRQLPEEGLKFMVYLQKENIIDESGMPKERFSAEFPKEGPSILRIQQVVRGDSAAYFCASTPQNGGNEQFFGPGTRLTVL.

The CDR3 DNA sequence: TGTGCCAGTAGTATAGGTGGGCTAGCTCGGGGGGCCAACGTCCTGACTTTC. This translates into CASSIGGLARGANVLTF. The V gene is TRBV19, the J gene TRBJ2-6, with D possibly matching TRBD2 (5 bases). Germline V gene lookup returns CDR1 LNHDA and CDR2 SQIVND (reference sequence). The CDR3 spans 17 residues. Trimming took off 1 base at V and 4 bases at J, with 14 bases between the two ends. The whole variable domain, filled in from reference TRBV19 and TRBJ2-6, reads DGGITQSPKYLFRKEGQNVTLSCEQNLNHDAMYWYRQDPGQGLRLIYYSQIVNDFQKGDIAEGYSVSREKKESFPLTVTSAQKNPTAFYLCASSIGGLARGANVLTFGAGSRLTVL.